A single sample is the source of the 24 T cell receptor beta chains below, sequenced in a study of cytomegalovirus exposure and HLA in healthy donors. Primers: 60 Vbeta forward and 13 Jbeta reverse. Produced via immunoSEQ multiplex PCR; TCRdb's table is partial and in-frame only. The table has some 130,000 clones, about 70% seen once. Sequencing was carried out using PBMCs. The receptor set was obtained from a woman in her 40s in good health and CMV-seronegative.

This clone showed up just once. J is TRBJ1-5 and V is TRBV6-1; D possibly corresponds to TRBD1 (5 bases). Looked up from germline, CDR1 is MNHNS and CDR2 is SASEGT. The CDR3 runs to 13 residues. The germline V and J ends were trimmed by 6 bases and 7 bases, with 13 bases remaining between them. DNA for the CDR3: TGTGCCAGCAGGGTGACAGAGGCGCAGCCCCAGCATTTT. Translated: CASRVTEAQPQHF.

This clone has only a few counts. J is TRBJ2-7 and V is TRBV5-6; tentatively, D is TRBD2 (6 bases). CDR1 and CDR2 (germline): SGHDT, YYEEEE. V lost 3 bases to trimming and J lost 9 bases, with 13 bases between them. The CDR3 covers 12 residues. CDR3 bases: TGTGCCAGCAGCTCCGGGGGAGACATGCAGTACTTC. It yields the protein CASSSGGDMQYF.

The chain employs TRBV19 and TRBJ2-3, with 7 bases fitting TRBD2. Germline loops: CDR1 LNHDA, CDR2 SQIVND (reference sequence). The CDR3 is 15 amino acids. Trimming took 4 bases from V and 1 from J; bases not matched to a gene: 5. The CDR3 nucleotides read TGTGCCAGTAGTAGACGGAGCGGGGGCACAGATACGCAGTATTTT. Translating gives CASSRRSGGTDTQYF.

The chain recombines TRBV18 with TRBJ1-2; possibly TRBD1 for D (6 bases). Per the germline V gene, CDR1 is KGHSH and CDR2 is LQKENI. The CDR3 runs 14 residues. V was clipped by 3 bases and J by 6 bases, with 14 bases between them. CDR3 DNA: TGTGCCAGCTCACCTTTGTACAGGGAAAATGGCTACACCTTC. Translated, it gives CASSPLYRENGYTF.

This clone was detected once. The chain is built from TRBV5-1 and TRBJ2-1; 7 nucleotides align to TRBD2. The CDR3 length is 15 residues. V lost 0 bases, J lost 2 bases, and 2 bases stayed unmatched. From germline, CDR1 is SGHRS and CDR2 YFSETQ. CDR3 in amino acids: CASSLGAGAYNEQFF. For the CDR3, the DNA is TGCGCCAGCAGCTTGGGGGCGGGGGCCTACAATGAGCAGTTCTTC.

The V gene is TRBV5-6, the J gene TRBJ2-7, with TRBD1 as a possible D gene (5 bases). Germline assignment: CDR1 SGHDT and CDR2 YYEEEE. The ends were cut back, 3 bases at V and 2 bases at J, with 9 bases in the middle. This CDR3 comprises 13 residues. In DNA, the CDR3 is TGTGCCAGCAGCTACCAGGGTGCCTACGAGCAGTACTTC. This codes for CASSYQGAYEQYF.

This rearrangement joins TRBV5-5 to TRBJ1-1, with D tentatively TRBD1 (6 bases). Germline V gene data show CDR1 as SGHKS and CDR2 as YYEKEE (reference sequence). Between the trimmed V and J ends, which lost 1 base and 2 bases, there was a span of 12 bases. The length of the CDR3 is 15 residues. This CDR3 is CASSLKAGVNTEAFF. The CDR3 bases are TGTGCCAGCAGCTTGAAAGCAGGGGTTAACACTGAAGCTTTCTTT.

The genes are TRBV10-1 and TRBJ2-3, with 8 bases fitting TRBD1. Germline assignment: CDR1 WNHNN and CDR2 SYGVQD (reference sequence). Trimming cost V 4 bases and J 9 bases; bases outside gene matches: 3. The CDR3 loop spans 12 amino acids. The CDR3 region has the DNA TGCGCCAGCAGTGGTGGACAGGGAACGCAGTATTTT. This sequence encodes CASSGGQGTQYF.

The V gene is TRBV19, the J gene TRBJ1-5; no reliable D call. From germline, CDR1 is LNHDA and CDR2 SQIVND (reference sequence). The CDR3 totals 12 residues. The V gene lost 7 bases and the J gene lost 4 bases, with 8 bases spanning the gap. The CDR3 is CASTGGNQPQHF. For the CDR3, the DNA is TGTGCCAGTACAGGAGGGAATCAGCCCCAGCATTTT.

The J gene is TRBJ2-5, the V gene TRBV5-4; 12 positions match TRBD2. Germline CDR1 SGHNT, CDR2 YYREEE (reference sequence). This CDR3 spans 17 amino acids. The trim removed 0 bases at V and 1 base at J, leaving 4 bases unmatched. CDR3 nucleotides: TGTGCCAGCAGCTTGGCTAGCGGGGGGGCCCGCCAAGAGACCCAGTACTTC. Its translation: CASSLASGGARQETQYF.

The genes are TRBV29-1 and TRBJ1-2; no definite D call. The CDR3 contains 14 residues. Trimming pared 1 base from V and 0 bases from J, leaving 9 bases between. Per the germline V gene, CDR1 is SQVTM and CDR2 is ANQGSEA. The CDR3 bases are TGCAGCGTTGAAGGTGCGGAATCTAACTATGGCTACACCTTC. Amino acids: CSVEGAESNYGYTF.

For this clone: At the DNA level, this CDR3 is encoded by other sequences in the same sample as well. The chain links TRBV6-5 to TRBJ1-1, with D perhaps TRBD1 (5 bases). CDR3 length: 13 residues. Germline V lookup: CDR1 MNHEY, CDR2 SVGAGI. V was shortened by 2 bases and J by 1 base, with 5 bases between the two germline ends. CDR3 nucleotides: TGTGCCAGCAGTTACACAGGGAACACTGAAGCTTTCTTT. Its protein is CASSYTGNTEAFF.

The chain joins TRBV7-2 to TRBJ2-5; a possible D gene is TRBD2 (6 bases). Trimming shortened V by 5 bases and J by 0 bases, and 16 bases separated the two germline ends. This CDR3 region has 16 residues. Germline V gene lookup returns CDR1 SGHTA and CDR2 FQGNSA. In nucleotides, the CDR3 is TGTGCCAGCAGCGCTCTATGGGCGGGGTACCAAGAGACCCAGTACTTC. Translating it yields CASSALWAGYQETQYF.

The chain joins TRBV4-2 to TRBJ1-2, with TRBD1 identical over 9 bases. Trimming at V came to 4 bases and at J to 4 bases, leaving 4 bases not matched to a gene. CDR1 is LGHNA, CDR2 YNFKEQ, per germline. The CDR3 covers 14 residues. The CDR3 DNA reads as TGTGCCAGCAGCCGGGACAGGGAGTCCTATGGCTACACCTTC. This sequence encodes CASSRDRESYGYTF.

V and J are TRBV11-2 and TRBJ1-1, with D perhaps matching TRBD1 (6 bases). CDR1 is SGHAT, CDR2 FQNNGV, per germline. The CDR3 is 14 amino acids. V lost 8 bases to trimming and J lost 3 bases, with 16 bases between them. The CDR3 DNA reads as TGTGCCAGCTCCGACCTACAGGGCCACACTGAAGCTTTCTTT. Translation gives CASSDLQGHTEAFF.

The chain couples TRBV29-1 to TRBJ1-2; the match to TRBD1 covers 7 bases. Germline CDR1 SQVTM, CDR2 ANQGSEA. CDR3 size: 15 residues. V shed 0 bases and J 8 bases; nucleotides not matched to a gene: 12. CDR3 bases: TGCAGCGTTGAAGATCGGACAGGCCAAGGGGGGGGCTACACCTTC. Amino acids: CSVEDRTGQGGGYTF. Full variable domain (outside the CDR3, taken from reference TRBV29-1 and TRBJ1-2): SAVISQKPSRDICQRGTSLTIQCQVDSQVTMMFWYRQQPGQSLTLIATANQGSEATYESGFVIDKFPISRPNLTFSTLTVSNMSPEDSSIYLCSVEDRTGQGGGYTFGSGTRLTVV.

The J gene is TRBJ1-6, the V gene TRBV10-3, with 7 positions matching TRBD1. This CDR3 is 16 amino acids long. CDR1 ENHRY and CDR2 SYGVKD come from the germline V gene. The ends lost 3 bases at V and 7 bases at J; junction bases unmatched: 9. CDR3 in amino acids: CAISEPKGQLNSPLHF. DNA for the CDR3: TGTGCCATCAGTGAACCGAAGGGACAGCTCAATTCACCCCTCCACTTT.

The V gene is TRBV19, the J gene TRBJ2-2, with TRBD1 matching over 8 bases. The V and J ends lost 10 bases and 6 bases, in that order; junction bases with no gene match: 13. The germline V gene has CDR1 LNHDA and CDR2 SQIVND (reference sequence). The CDR3 has 15 residues. In nucleotides, the CDR3 is TGTGCCACAGACAGGGGTGAATTTGGGGCCGGGGAGCTGTTTTTT. Amino acids: CATDRGEFGAGELFF.

The V gene is TRBV11-2, the J gene TRBJ2-7, with 8 bases aligning to TRBD2. Germline CDR1 reads SGHAT; CDR2 reads FQNNGV. Germline trimming cut 5 bases from V and 3 bases from J; bases unmatched to any gene: 9. The CDR3 spans 15 residues. The CDR3 DNA reads as TGTGCCAGCAGCACCGAAGGGACTAGAGACTACGAGCAGTACTTC. Translating it yields CASSTEGTRDYEQYF.

A few counts support this clone. The chain links TRBV6-1 to TRBJ2-7; D is unresolved. Germline V gene lookup returns CDR1 MNHNS and CDR2 SASEGT. This CDR3 comprises 11 residues. Trimming stripped 2 bases from V and 4 bases from J, with 3 bases between. The CDR3 DNA sequence: TGTGCCAGCAGTGAACGGTACGAGCAGTACTTC. Protein sequence: CASSERYEQYF.

In regard to this clone: The same CDR3 also results from other DNA sequences found in this sample. V and J are TRBV28 and TRBJ1-1; 8 bases line up with TRBD1. Germline CDR1 MDHEN, CDR2 SYDVKM. V lost 6 bases to trimming and J lost 1 base; unmatched junction nucleotides: 1. The CDR3 runs to 13 residues. CDR3 coding DNA: TGTGCCAGCAGGGGACAGGCGAACACTGAAGCTTTCTTT. Translating gives CASRGQANTEAFF.

V gene TRBV19 combines with J gene TRBJ1-1, with 7 bases lining up with TRBD1. Germline V gene lookup returns CDR1 LNHDA and CDR2 SQIVND (reference sequence). This CDR3 region has 13 residues. The trim removed 5 bases at V and 3 bases at J, leaving 3 bases unmatched. Written as DNA, the CDR3 is TGTGCCAGTAGTCCTGACAGGGACACTGAAGCTTTCTTT. Protein product: CASSPDRDTEAFF.

This clone was counted ten times or more. The rearrangement links TRBV4-3 to TRBJ2-5, with D perhaps matching TRBD2 (7 bases). The CDR3 spans 15 residues. Per the germline V gene, CDR1 is LGHNA and CDR2 is YSLEER. V dropped 3 bases and J dropped 4 bases, with 15 bases sitting between them. CDR3 nucleotide sequence: TGCGCCAGCAGCCAGGGAGGGGGGGCCGGAGAGACCCAGTACTTC. It is translated as CASSQGGGAGETQYF.

This clone showed up just a few times. The rearrangement uses TRBV5-4 and TRBJ1-2; 9 nucleotides align to TRBD1. V trimming: 3 bases; J trimming: 2 bases; junction bases outside the gene matches: 5. Germline V gene lookup returns CDR1 SGHNT and CDR2 YYREEE (reference sequence). This CDR3 spans 15 amino acids. CDR3 residues: CASSSGQGQNYGYTF. The CDR3 DNA sequence: TGTGCCAGCAGCTCGGGACAGGGACAAAACTATGGCTACACCTTC.